This T cell receptor (beta chain) was captured by sequencing in a study of blood T cell repertoires in COVID-19 (dated by TCRdb to the early 2020s). Turning to the overall study: Samples covering the acute and convalescent phases of COVID-19 were provided by collaborators in the United States, Italy and Spain. The material from the prospective study consisted of cDNA or gDNA derived from T cells, B-cell-depleted T cells, or PBMCs. Deeply sampled blood TCRbeta repertoires from subjects exposed to, actively infected with, or recovered from COVID-19 were included in the dataset. The repertoires were released in a freely available public database intended as a resource for research on the immune response to SARS-CoV-2. The samples were drawn from two sources: the first 160 participants of the ongoing ImmuneRACE study, and over 1,000 subjects contributed by 6 global collaborators. The sample metadata nearly always contained a de-identified subject ID, COVID-19 status, age in years and sex. HLA class I and class II types, where available, came from metadata supplied by the sample provider rather than from assay-based typing. The investigation overall reported the following: The quantity of clinical and demographic metadata differed by source and by participant and was supplied without curation.

TCRbeta CDR3 regions were amplified from genomic DNA using the immunoSEQ Assay, a bias-controlled multiplex PCR. As for how the authors treated the data: The number of nucleated cells in each sample was estimated from the amplification of reference gene primers within the assay. To quantify the absolute abundance of each unique TCRbeta CDR3 rearrangement, sequence reads were collapsed and filtered. Productive Simpson clonality was computed per sample as the square root of Simpson's diversity index over productive rearrangements. Sourced from immuneACCESS, this table was stored by TCRdb with only in-frame sequences that have V and J called. A share of the clones is absent; for the studies checked, an unresolved V gene accounts for under half, and the remainder has no known explanation. The V and J calls and clone size come from that table; D and trimming were worked out from the DNA. The sample table shows 150,000 to 200,000 clones, and 80% to 85% are seen once. Over 5% of the sample is taken by the ten largest.

Collaborating institutions collected whole blood in K2EDTA tubes following their own protocols. For TCRbeta analysis, collaborators shipped samples in one of three forms: frozen whole blood, isolated PBMCs, or DNA extracted from either of those sample types. V is cut back by 4 bases and J by 4 bases, with 5 bases in the junction unmatched. CDR1 is given as SGDLS and CDR2 as YYNGEE, both from the germline V gene. The CDR3, from cysteine to phenylalanine, totals 16 residues. Here the CDR3 DNA is all that survives: 48 bases in frame from base 1. Regarding this clone: Which antigen it targets is not known. Per-nucleotide qualities are absent, and no much larger clonotype sits a single base away.

The chain employs TRBV9 and TRBJ2-2, and 12 junction bases match TRBD2. The sequence was obtained from a woman aged 30 to 39 with acute or convalescent COVID-19. The sample comprised peripheral blood. The CDR3 reads as follows: CASSPGTSGLTGELFF. The bases read TGTGCCAGCAGCCCTGGGACTAGCGGGCTCACCGGGGAGCTGTTTTTT.